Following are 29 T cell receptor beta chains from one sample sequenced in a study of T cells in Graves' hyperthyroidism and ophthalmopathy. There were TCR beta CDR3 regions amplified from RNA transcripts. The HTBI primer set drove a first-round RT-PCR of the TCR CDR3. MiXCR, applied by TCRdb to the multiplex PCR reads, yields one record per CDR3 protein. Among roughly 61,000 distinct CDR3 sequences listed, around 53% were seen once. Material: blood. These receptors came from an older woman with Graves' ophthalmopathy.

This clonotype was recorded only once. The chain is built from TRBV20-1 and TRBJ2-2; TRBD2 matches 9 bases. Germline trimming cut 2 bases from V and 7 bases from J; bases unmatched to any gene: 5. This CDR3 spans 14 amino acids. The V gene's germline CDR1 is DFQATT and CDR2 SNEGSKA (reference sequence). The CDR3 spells CSARPSGVGGELFF. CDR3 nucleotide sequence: TGCAGTGCTAGACCTAGCGGGGTGGGCGGGGAGCTGTTTTTT.

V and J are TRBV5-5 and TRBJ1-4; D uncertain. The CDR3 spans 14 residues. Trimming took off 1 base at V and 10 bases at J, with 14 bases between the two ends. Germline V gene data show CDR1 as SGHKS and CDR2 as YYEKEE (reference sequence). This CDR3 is CASSLSTLSGKLFF. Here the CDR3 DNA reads TGTGCCAGCAGCTTGTCAACCCTCTCTGGAAAACTGTTTTTT.

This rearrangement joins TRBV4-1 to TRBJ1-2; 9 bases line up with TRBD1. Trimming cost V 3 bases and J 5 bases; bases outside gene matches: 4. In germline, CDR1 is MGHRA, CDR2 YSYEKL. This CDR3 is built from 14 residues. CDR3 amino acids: CASSQRDRGYGYTF. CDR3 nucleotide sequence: TGCGCCAGCAGCCAGAGAGACAGGGGGTATGGCTACACCTTC.

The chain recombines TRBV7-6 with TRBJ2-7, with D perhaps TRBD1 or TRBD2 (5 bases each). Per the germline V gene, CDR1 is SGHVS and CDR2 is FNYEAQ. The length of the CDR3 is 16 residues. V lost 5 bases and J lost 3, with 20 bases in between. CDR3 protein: CASSATGPGDGYEQYF. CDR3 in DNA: TGTGCCAGCAGCGCTACTGGTCCTGGGGACGGCTACGAGCAGTACTTC.

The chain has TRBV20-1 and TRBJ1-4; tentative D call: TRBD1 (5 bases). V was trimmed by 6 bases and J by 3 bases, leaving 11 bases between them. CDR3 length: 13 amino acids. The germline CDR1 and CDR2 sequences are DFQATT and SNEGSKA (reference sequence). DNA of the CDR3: TGCAGTGCCCAGGGAGGGGCTAATGAAAAACTGTTTTTT. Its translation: CSAQGGANEKLFF.

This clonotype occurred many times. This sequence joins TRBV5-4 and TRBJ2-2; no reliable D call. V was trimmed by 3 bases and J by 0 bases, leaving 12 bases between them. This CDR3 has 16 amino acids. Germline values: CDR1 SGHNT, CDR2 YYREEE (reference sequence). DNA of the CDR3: TGTGCCAGCAGCTCCTGGTTTGGCTCGAACACCGGGGAGCTGTTTTTT. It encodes CASSSWFGSNTGELFF. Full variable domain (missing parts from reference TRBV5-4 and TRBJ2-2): ETGVTQSPTHLIKTRGQQVTLRCSSQSGHNTVSWYQQALGQGPQFIFQYYREEENGRGNFPPRFSGLQFPNYSSELNVNALELDDSALYLCASSSWFGSNTGELFFGEGSRLTVL.

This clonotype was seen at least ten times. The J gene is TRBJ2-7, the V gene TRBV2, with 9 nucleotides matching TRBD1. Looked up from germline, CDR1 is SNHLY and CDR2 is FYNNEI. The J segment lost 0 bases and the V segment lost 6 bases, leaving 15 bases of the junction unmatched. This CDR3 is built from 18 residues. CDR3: CASRGTGGAALISYEQYF. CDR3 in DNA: TGTGCCAGCAGGGGAACAGGGGGCGCTGCCCTGATCTCCTACGAGCAGTACTTC.

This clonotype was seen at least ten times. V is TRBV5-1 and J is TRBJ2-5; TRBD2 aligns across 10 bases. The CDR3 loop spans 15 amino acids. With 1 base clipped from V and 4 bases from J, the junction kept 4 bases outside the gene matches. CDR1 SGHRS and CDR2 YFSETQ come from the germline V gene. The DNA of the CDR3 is TGCGCCAGCAGCTTGACTAGCGGGGATGGAGAGACCCAGTACTTC. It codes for CASSLTSGDGETQYF.

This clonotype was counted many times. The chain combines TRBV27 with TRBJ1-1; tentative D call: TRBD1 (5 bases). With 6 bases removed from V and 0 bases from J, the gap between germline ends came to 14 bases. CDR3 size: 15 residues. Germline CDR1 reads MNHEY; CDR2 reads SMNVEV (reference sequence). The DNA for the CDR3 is TGTGCCAGCAGACCTACGGGACGGATGAACACTGAAGCTTTCTTT. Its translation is CASRPTGRMNTEAFF.

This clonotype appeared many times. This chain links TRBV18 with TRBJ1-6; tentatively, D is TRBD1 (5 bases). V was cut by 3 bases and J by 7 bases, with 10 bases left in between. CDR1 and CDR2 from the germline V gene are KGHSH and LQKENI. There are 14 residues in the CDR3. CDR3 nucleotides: TGTGCCAGCTCACCTCAGGGAGGGAATTCACCCCTCCACTTT. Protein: CASSPQGGNSPLHF.

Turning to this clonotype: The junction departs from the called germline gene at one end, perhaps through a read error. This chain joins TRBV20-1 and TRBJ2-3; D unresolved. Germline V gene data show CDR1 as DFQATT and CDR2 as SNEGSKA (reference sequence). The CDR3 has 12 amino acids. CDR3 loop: CSGMRSADTQYF. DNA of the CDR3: TGCAGTGGGATGAGGTCCGCAGATACACAGTATTTT.

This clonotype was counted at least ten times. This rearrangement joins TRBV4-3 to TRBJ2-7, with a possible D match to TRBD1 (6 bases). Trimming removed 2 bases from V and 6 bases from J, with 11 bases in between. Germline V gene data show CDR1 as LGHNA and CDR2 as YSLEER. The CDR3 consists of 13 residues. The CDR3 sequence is CASSQKQGFEQYF. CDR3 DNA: TGCGCCAGCAGCCAAAAACAGGGTTTCGAGCAGTACTTC.

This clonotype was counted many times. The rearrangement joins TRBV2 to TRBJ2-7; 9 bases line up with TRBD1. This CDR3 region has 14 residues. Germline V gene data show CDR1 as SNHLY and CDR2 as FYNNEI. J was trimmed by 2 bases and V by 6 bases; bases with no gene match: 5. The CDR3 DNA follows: TGTGCCAGCAGGCGGGACAGGGCCACCTACGAGCAGTACTTC. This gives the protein CASRRDRATYEQYF.

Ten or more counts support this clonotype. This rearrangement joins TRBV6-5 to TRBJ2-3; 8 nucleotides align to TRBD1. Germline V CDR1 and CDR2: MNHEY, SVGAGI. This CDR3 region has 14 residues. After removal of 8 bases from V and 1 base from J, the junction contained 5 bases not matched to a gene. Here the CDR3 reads CASGRGQGTDTQYF. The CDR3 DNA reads TGTGCCAGCGGCCGGGGACAGGGCACAGATACGCAGTATTTT.

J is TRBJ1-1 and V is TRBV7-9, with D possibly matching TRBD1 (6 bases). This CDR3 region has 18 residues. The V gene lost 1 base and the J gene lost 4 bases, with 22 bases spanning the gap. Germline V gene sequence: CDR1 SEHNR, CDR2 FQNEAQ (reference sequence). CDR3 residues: CASSLVYRTDLGGTEAFF. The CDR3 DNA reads TGTGCCAGCAGCTTAGTCTATCGGACAGACCTGGGGGGCACTGAAGCTTTCTTT.

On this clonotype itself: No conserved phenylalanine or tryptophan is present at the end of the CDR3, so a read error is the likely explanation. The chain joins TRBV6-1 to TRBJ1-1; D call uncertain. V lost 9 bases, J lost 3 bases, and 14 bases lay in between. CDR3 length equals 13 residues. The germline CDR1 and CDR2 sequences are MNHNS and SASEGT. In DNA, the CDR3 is TGTGCCAGTGAACGGGGATTGGACACTGAAGCTTTCCTT. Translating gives CASERGLDTEAFL.

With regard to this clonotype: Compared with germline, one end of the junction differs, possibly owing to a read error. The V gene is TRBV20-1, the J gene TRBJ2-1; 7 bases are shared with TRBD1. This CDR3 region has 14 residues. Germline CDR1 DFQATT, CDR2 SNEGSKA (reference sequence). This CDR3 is CSARGWDSSNQQFF. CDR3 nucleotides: TGCAGTGCTAGAGGGTGGGACAGTAGCAATCAGCAGTTCTTC.

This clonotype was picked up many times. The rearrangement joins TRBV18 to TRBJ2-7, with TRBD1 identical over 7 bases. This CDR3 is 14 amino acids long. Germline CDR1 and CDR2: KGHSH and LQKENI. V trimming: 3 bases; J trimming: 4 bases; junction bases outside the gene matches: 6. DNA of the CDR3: TGTGCCAGCTCACCCAGACAGGGAGTATACGAGCAGTACTTC. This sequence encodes CASSPRQGVYEQYF.

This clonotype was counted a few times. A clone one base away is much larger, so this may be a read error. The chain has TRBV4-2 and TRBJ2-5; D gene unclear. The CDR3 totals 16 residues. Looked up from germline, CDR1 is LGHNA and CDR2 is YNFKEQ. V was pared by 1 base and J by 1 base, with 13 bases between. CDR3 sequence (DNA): TGTGCCAGCAGCCAAGGGGTTGGCTGCGGCCAAGAGACCCAGTACTTC. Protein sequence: CASSQGVGCGQETQYF.

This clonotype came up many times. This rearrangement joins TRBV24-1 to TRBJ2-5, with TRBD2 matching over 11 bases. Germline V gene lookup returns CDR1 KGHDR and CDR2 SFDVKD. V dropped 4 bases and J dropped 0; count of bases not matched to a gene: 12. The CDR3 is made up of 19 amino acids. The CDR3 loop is CATSDPTSGRDNYQETQYF. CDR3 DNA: TGTGCCACCAGTGACCCTACTAGCGGGAGAGACAACTACCAAGAGACCCAGTACTTC.

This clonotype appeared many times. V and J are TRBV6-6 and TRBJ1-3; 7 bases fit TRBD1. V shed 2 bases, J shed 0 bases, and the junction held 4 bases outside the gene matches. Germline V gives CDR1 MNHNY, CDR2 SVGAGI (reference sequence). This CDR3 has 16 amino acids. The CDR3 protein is CASSYGTVVSGNTIYF. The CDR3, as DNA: TGTGCCAGCAGTTACGGGACAGTCGTCTCTGGAAACACCATATATTTT.

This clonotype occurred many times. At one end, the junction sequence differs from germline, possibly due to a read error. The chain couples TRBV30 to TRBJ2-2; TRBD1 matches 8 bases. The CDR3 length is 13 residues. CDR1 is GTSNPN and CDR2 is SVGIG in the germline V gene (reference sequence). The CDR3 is CAWTDRASGELFF. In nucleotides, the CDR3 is TGTGCCTGGACGGACAGGGCGTCCGGGGAGCTATTTTTT.

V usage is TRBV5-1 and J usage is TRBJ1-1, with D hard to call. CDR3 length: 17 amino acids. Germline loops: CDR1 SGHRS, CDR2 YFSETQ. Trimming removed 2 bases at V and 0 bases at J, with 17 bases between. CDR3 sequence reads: CASSLDLGFQLNTEAFF. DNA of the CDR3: TGCGCCAGCAGCTTAGATCTAGGGTTCCAATTGAACACTGAAGCTTTCTTT.

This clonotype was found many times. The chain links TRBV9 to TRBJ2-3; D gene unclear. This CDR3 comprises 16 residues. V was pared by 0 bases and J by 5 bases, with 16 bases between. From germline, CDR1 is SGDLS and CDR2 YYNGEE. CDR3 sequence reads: CASSVGHGRLGDTQYF. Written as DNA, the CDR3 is TGTGCCAGCAGCGTAGGTCACGGCAGATTAGGAGATACGCAGTATTTT.

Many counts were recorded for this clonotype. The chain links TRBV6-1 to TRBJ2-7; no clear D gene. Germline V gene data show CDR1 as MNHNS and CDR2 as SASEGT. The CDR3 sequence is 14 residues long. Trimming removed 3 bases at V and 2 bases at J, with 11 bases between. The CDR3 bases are TGTGCCAGCAGTGATCCTTCCAGGACCTACGAGCAGTACTTC. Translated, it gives CASSDPSRTYEQYF.

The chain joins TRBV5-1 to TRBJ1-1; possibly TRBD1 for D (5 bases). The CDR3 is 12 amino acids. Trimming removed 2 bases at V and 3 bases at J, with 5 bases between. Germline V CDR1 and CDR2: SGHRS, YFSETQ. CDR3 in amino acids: CASSFRDTEAFF. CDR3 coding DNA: TGCGCCAGCAGCTTCAGGGACACTGAAGCTTTCTTT.

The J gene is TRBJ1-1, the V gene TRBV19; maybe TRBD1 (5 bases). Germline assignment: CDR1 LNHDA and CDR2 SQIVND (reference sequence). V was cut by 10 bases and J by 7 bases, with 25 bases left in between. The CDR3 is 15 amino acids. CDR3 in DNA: TGTGCCATAATCTCCGACCGCAGGGAAATGGGTGAAGCTTTCTTT. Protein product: CAIISDRREMGEAFF.

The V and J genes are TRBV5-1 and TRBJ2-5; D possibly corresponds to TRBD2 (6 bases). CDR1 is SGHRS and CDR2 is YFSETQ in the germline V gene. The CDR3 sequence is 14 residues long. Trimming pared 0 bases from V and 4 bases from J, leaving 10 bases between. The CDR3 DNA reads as TGCGCCAGCAGCTTGGTTTTTAGCGGAGAGACCCAGTACTTC. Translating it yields CASSLVFSGETQYF.

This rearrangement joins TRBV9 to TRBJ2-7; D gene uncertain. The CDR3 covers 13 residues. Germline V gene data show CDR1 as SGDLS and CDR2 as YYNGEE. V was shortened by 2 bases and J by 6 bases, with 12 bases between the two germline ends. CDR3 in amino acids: CASSVRLEAEQYF. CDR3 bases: TGTGCCAGCAGCGTGAGGCTAGAGGCCGAGCAGTACTTC.